A single sample is the source of the 19 T cell receptor beta chains below, sequenced in a study of early T cells in non-severe SARS-CoV-2 infection. TCRdb independently ran MiXCR on the 5' RACE reads; one entry per CDR3 protein. The repertoire holds tens of thousands of distinct CDR3 sequences, with over 12% as singletons. The sample was whole blood. These receptors all come from an adult who was a healthcare worker with PCR-confirmed SARS-CoV-2 infection or an uninfected control (not recorded which).

V and J are TRBV24-1 and TRBJ2-3; possibly TRBD2 for D (5 bases). CDR1 is KGHDR and CDR2 is SFDVKD in the germline V gene. V shed 3 bases and J shed 1 base, with 10 bases lying between them. The CDR3 extends over 15 amino acids. The CDR3 DNA is TGTGCCACCAGTGATCCATACGGGGGCACAGATACGCAGTATTTT. It codes for CATSDPYGGTDTQYF.

In this sample, this clonotype turned up a few times. The V and J genes are TRBV12-5 and TRBJ1-1; D ambiguous. CDR1 is LGHNT, CDR2 FRNRAP, per germline. This CDR3 contains 15 residues. V was cut by 2 bases and J by 4 bases, with 14 bases left in between. The CDR3 reads CASGLSQTRTTEAFF. The CDR3 DNA reads TGTGCTAGTGGTTTGTCCCAGACCAGGACCACTGAAGCTTTCTTT.

The table lists this clonotype with a few counts. This sequence joins TRBV12-3 or TRBV12-4 and TRBJ2-1; unclear D gene. The CDR3 consists of 12 residues. Trimming removed 2 bases at V and 10 bases at J, with 9 bases between. CDR3 coding DNA: TGTGCCAGCAGTTTAAATAGGCACGAGCAGTTCTTC. Protein: CASSLNRHEQFF.

This clonotype is a singleton in its sample. The conserved closing phenylalanine or tryptophan is absent in this CDR3, likely reflecting a read error. This rearrangement joins TRBV12-5 to TRBJ2-1; D is unresolved. This CDR3 is 13 amino acids long. Germline V gene sequence: CDR1 LGHNT, CDR2 FRNRAP. Trimming left V 9 bases short and J 2 bases short, with 11 bases between. Written as DNA, the CDR3 is TGTGCTAGGCGTAGCAGCCCCTACAATGAGCAGTTCTCC. Residues: CARRSSPYNEQFS.

This chain links TRBV20-1 with TRBJ1-5; TRBD1 might be the D (6 bases). Trimming removed 7 bases at V and 6 bases at J, with 16 bases between. The CDR3 runs to 13 residues. CDR1 is DFQATT, CDR2 SNEGSKA, per germline (reference sequence). For the CDR3, the DNA is TGCAGTGGCATGCCGGGGGGCGGTCAGCCCCAGCATTTT. Protein sequence: CSGMPGGGQPQHF.

Only a few counts were recorded for this clonotype. The CDR3 loop is CASSPHRDRVQETQYF. CDR3 DNA sequence: TGTGCCAGCAGTCCCCACAGGGACCGGGTCCAAGAGACCCAGTACTTC. The rearrangement joins TRBV7-8 to TRBJ2-5, with a weak D call TRBD1 (6 bases). The CDR3 extends over 16 amino acids. The germline V gene has CDR1 SGHVS and CDR2 FQNEAQ. V was pared by 6 bases and J by 1 base, with 18 bases between.

The rearrangement links TRBV4-1 to TRBJ2-7, with 7 nucleotides matching TRBD1. CDR3 length: 14 residues. V trimming: 0 bases; J trimming: 5 bases; junction bases outside the gene matches: 4. Germline-derived CDR1 and CDR2 are MGHRA and YSYEKL. CDR3 in amino acids: CASSQDRGRNEQYF. The CDR3 nucleotides are TGCGCCAGCAGCCAAGATAGGGGGCGGAACGAGCAGTACTTC.

This clonotype was seen ten or more times. J is TRBJ1-6 and V is TRBV5-5; 7 bases match TRBD1. CDR1 and CDR2 from the germline V gene are SGHKS and YYEKEE (reference sequence). After removal of 3 bases from V and 9 bases from J, the junction contained 9 bases not matched to a gene. This CDR3 region has 15 residues. The CDR3 DNA follows: TGTGCCAGCAGCTCCGGACAGGCTAGTCTTTCACCCCTCCACTTT. It translates to CASSSGQASLSPLHF.

This rearrangement joins TRBV7-9 to TRBJ1-2; possible D gene TRBD1, 5 bases. The V end was cut by 4 bases, the J end by 12 bases, with 24 bases between. Germline CDR1 is SEHNR and CDR2 is FQNEAQ (reference sequence). This CDR3 has 15 amino acids. The CDR3 DNA is TGTGCCAGCAGCTCGGACACCCCCTTCCCTTCCAGGCACACCTTC. Translation: CASSSDTPFPSRHTF.

The table lists this clonotype with a few counts. The chain has TRBV29-1 and TRBJ2-1; D unclear. V was trimmed by 7 bases and J by 9 bases, leaving 25 bases between them. The CDR3 is made up of 15 amino acids. The germline gives CDR1 SQVTM, CDR2 ANQGSEA. CDR3 bases: TGCAGCGCTTTGACCTATCCTCTTAATCGGGCTGAGCAGTTCTTC. Translated, it gives CSALTYPLNRAEQFF.

The chain couples TRBV28 to TRBJ2-2; no definite D call. The CDR3 covers 14 residues. The germline V and J ends were trimmed by 6 bases and 3 bases, with 11 bases remaining between them. Germline loops: CDR1 MDHEN, CDR2 SYDVKM. Here the CDR3 DNA reads TGTGCCAGCAGAAAAGCGATGGACACCGGGGAGCTGTTTTTT. Residues: CASRKAMDTGELFF.

This rearrangement joins TRBV20-1 to TRBJ2-3; 12 bases are a match to TRBD2. This CDR3 region has 15 residues. V lost 6 bases, J lost 9 bases, and 13 bases stayed unmatched. CDR1 is DFQATT, CDR2 SNEGSKA, per germline (reference sequence). CDR3 in amino acids: CSARNLAGGPHTQYF. The DNA of the CDR3 is TGCAGTGCCAGAAACCTAGCGGGGGGGCCGCACACGCAGTATTTT.

This clonotype was observed a handful of times. The V gene is TRBV7-9, the J gene TRBJ2-5, with D hard to call. Germline CDR1 is SEHNR and CDR2 is FQNEAQ (reference sequence). Between the trimmed V and J ends, which lost 6 bases and 1 base, there was a span of 12 bases. This CDR3 spans 14 amino acids. The CDR3 loop is CASSSRIAQETQYF. The CDR3 DNA is TGTGCCAGCAGTAGTCGCATCGCCCAAGAGACCCAGTACTTC.

The CDR3 here is CASSLEKFGQGGPNTGELFF. The DNA of the CDR3 is TGTGCCAGCAGCTTAGAGAAGTTTGGTCAGGGGGGACCGAACACCGGGGAGCTGTTTTTT. The J gene is TRBJ2-2, the V gene TRBV11-3; D may be TRBD1 (7 bases). Germline-derived CDR1 and CDR2 are SGHNT and YENEEA. The CDR3 totals 20 residues. The V end lost 0 bases, the J end lost 0 bases, and 20 bases lay between the germline ends.

The V and J genes are TRBV20-1 and TRBJ2-1; D gene ambiguous. V lost 1 base to trimming and J lost 5 bases, with 6 bases between them. This CDR3 region has 12 residues. CDR1 and CDR2 (germline): DFQATT, SNEGSKA (reference sequence). The CDR3 region is CSARARNNEQFF. The CDR3 DNA is TGCAGTGCTAGAGCCCGTAACAATGAGCAGTTCTTC.

This chain joins TRBV30 and TRBJ2-2; 13 bases fit TRBD2. Looked up from germline, CDR1 is GTSNPN and CDR2 is SVGIG (reference sequence). The CDR3 runs to 18 residues. With 1 base clipped from V and 4 bases from J, the junction kept 9 bases outside the gene matches. CDR3: CAWSAKLAGGPPTGELFF. The CDR3, as DNA: TGTGCCTGGAGTGCAAAACTAGCGGGGGGGCCCCCCACCGGGGAGCTGTTTTTT.

This clonotype has at least ten counts. The genes are TRBV20-1 and TRBJ1-2, with D perhaps TRBD1 (5 bases). The CDR3 is 13 residues long. Germline assignment: CDR1 DFQATT and CDR2 SNEGSKA (reference sequence). V lost 6 bases and J lost 0, with 11 bases in between. CDR3 coding DNA: TGCAGTGCCCCCGTAGGGGCTAACTATGGCTACACCTTC. Protein sequence: CSAPVGANYGYTF.

In its sample, this clonotype was seen many times. The chain combines TRBV9 with TRBJ2-5, with TRBD2 as a possible D gene (5 bases). Germline V gives CDR1 SGDLS, CDR2 YYNGEE. V lost 4 bases and J 1 base, leaving 11 bases between the germline ends. CDR3 length equals 14 residues. As DNA, the CDR3 is TGTGCCAGCAGCCCCAGAGGGTCCCAAGAGACCCAGTACTTC. This codes for CASSPRGSQETQYF.

Points on this clonotype: At one end, the junction sequence differs from germline, possibly due to a read error. V usage is TRBV2 and J usage is TRBJ2-6; 8 positions match TRBD1. From germline, CDR1 is SNHLY and CDR2 FYNNEI. CDR3 size: 19 residues. DNA for the CDR3: TGTGCCAGCAGTGAGAGCAGGGGGCAGGAAACTTCTGGGGCCAACGTCCTGATTTTC. This encodes CASSESRGQETSGANVLIF.